The next 5 T cell receptor beta chains were all read from a single sample in a study of T cell responses to AZD1222 COVID-19 vaccine. The table came from immunoSEQ multiplex PCR; TCRdb's copy has only in-frame clones and leaves some out. Here the sample spans around 140,000 clones, 80% to 95% being singletons. The sample in question was peripheral blood, obtained 28 days after the second AZD1222 dose. These receptors were collected from an adult who received the AZD1222 COVID-19 vaccine.

The chain employs TRBV7-8 and TRBJ2-7; 12 nucleotides line up with TRBD2. The germline V gene encodes CDR1 SGHVS and CDR2 FQNEAQ. The J segment lost 5 bases and the V segment lost 2 bases, leaving 10 bases of the junction unmatched. This CDR3 spans 17 amino acids. CDR3 coding DNA: TGTGCCAGCAGCTTAAGCCTAGCGGGAGGGACCGGCGACGAGCAGTACTTC. Amino acid sequence: CASSLSLAGGTGDEQYF.

The rearrangement links TRBV2 to TRBJ1-2; the D is unclear. This CDR3 has 16 amino acids. The germline CDR1 and CDR2 sequences are SNHLY and FYNNEI. The ends were cut back, 6 bases at V and 4 bases at J, with 21 bases in the middle. CDR3 in amino acids: CASSSFKQLQAYGYTF. Here the CDR3 DNA reads TGTGCCAGCAGCAGTTTCAAGCAGCTACAAGCCTATGGCTACACCTTC.

The chain employs TRBV5-1 and TRBJ2-7, with D hard to call. V shed 1 base and J shed 1 base, with 6 bases lying between them. The CDR3 length is 13 residues. CDR1 SGHRS and CDR2 YFSETQ come from the germline V gene. CDR3 in amino acids: CASSLHGSYEQYF. As DNA, the CDR3 is TGCGCCAGCAGCTTGCACGGTTCCTACGAGCAGTACTTC.

This chain uses TRBV19 with TRBJ2-5; 7 bases line up with TRBD2. Per germline, CDR1 LNHDA and CDR2 SQIVND (reference sequence). The CDR3 is 14 residues long. The ends lost 4 bases at V and 2 bases at J; junction bases unmatched: 4. CDR3 region: CASSRASGQETQYF. In DNA, the CDR3 is TGTGCCAGTAGTAGGGCTAGCGGACAAGAGACCCAGTACTTC.

The V call is TRBV15, the J call TRBJ2-7; 7 positions match TRBD2. The CDR3 spans 15 residues. Trimming at V came to 4 bases and at J to 2 bases, leaving 8 bases not matched to a gene. Looked up from germline, CDR1 is LNHNV and CDR2 is YYDKDF (reference sequence). CDR3 sequence: CATSILAGRPYEQYF. The DNA of the CDR3 is TGTGCCACCAGCATTTTAGCGGGCCGACCCTACGAGCAGTACTTC.